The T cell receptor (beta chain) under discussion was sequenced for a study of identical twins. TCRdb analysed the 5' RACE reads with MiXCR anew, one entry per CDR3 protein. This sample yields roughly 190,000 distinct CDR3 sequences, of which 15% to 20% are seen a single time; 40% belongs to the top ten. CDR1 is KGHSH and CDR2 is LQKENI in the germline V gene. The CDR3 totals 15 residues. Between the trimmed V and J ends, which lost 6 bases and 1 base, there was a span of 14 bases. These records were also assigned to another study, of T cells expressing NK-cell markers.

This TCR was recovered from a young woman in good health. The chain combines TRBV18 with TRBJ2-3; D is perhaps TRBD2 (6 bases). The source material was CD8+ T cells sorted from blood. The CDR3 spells CASSFSGSGTDTQYF. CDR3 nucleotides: TGTGCCAGCTCTTTTAGCGGTTCTGGCACAGATACGCAGTATTTT.